These 28 T cell receptor beta chains originate from one sample sequenced in a study of T cell repertoires in cytomegalovirus infection. Their antigen targets remain unknown. Using its own MiXCR run on the reads, TCRdb lists one record per CDR3 protein. The sample lists just under 500,000 distinct CDR3 sequences, 30% to 35% seen once, with 17% in the top ten. This sample comprised cultured PBMCs, obtained from culture after CMV antigen stimulation. Every receptor here comes from a human donor in good health (CMV status not recorded). Some clones in this sample may be carry-over from other donors' samples.

There are a few counts of this clonotype. The CDR3 sequence: CASSSTRASGRNEQYV. As DNA, the CDR3 is TGTGCCAGCAGTTCCACTAGGGCTAGCGGGAGGAACGAGCAGTACGTC. The rearrangement uses TRBV28 and TRBJ2-7; 11 bases match TRBD2. Germline V CDR1 and CDR2: MDHEN, SYDVKM. There are 16 residues in the CDR3. Losses at the gene ends were 4 bases for V and 5 bases for J; bases not matched to a gene: 10.

V and J are TRBV3-1 and TRBJ2-1, with D perhaps matching TRBD1 or TRBD2 (5 bases each). CDR3 length: 11 amino acids. The ends were cut back, 7 bases at V and 8 bases at J, with 9 bases in the middle. Germline CDR1 and CDR2: LGHDT and YNNKEL (reference sequence). The CDR3: CASTLGDEQFF. The CDR3, as DNA: TGTGCCAGCACCTTGGGGGATGAGCAGTTCTTC.

There are a few counts of this clonotype. The chain uses TRBV6-2 or TRBV6-3 and TRBJ2-1, with D unresolved. Germline V gene sequence: CDR1 MNHEY, CDR2 SVGEGT. The CDR3 has 13 residues. Trimming left V 2 bases short and J 7 bases short, with 9 bases between. CDR3 sequence reads: CASSYQVQNEQFF. CDR3 in DNA: TGTGCCAGCAGTTACCAGGTTCAGAATGAGCAGTTCTTC.

The rearrangement joins TRBV19 to TRBJ1-3; 7 bases line up with TRBD1. The CDR3 is made up of 15 amino acids. Germline CDR1 is LNHDA and CDR2 is SQIVND (reference sequence). Losses at the gene ends were 6 bases for V and 1 base for J; bases not matched to a gene: 6. CDR3 in DNA: TGTGCCAGTAGACAGGGGAGCGGATCTGGAAACACCATATATTTT. Protein sequence: CASRQGSGSGNTIYF. Looking up the rest from reference TRBV19 and TRBJ1-3 gives the full variable domain: DGGITQSPKYLFRKEGQNVTLSCEQNLNHDAMYWYRQDPGQGLRLIYYSQIVNDFQKGDIAEGYSVSREKKESFPLTVTSAQKNPTAFYLCASRQGSGSGNTIYFGEGSWLTVV.

J is TRBJ2-1 and V is TRBV10-3, with D hard to call. The CDR3 sequence is 14 residues long. Trimming stripped 3 bases from V and 5 bases from J, with 11 bases between. From germline, CDR1 is ENHRY and CDR2 SYGVKD. The chain's CDR3 is CAISEGRNNNEQFF. The CDR3 bases are TGTGCCATCAGTGAAGGGCGGAATAACAATGAGCAGTTCTTC.

This clonotype was found a few times. The chain combines TRBV4-2 with TRBJ2-1; D gene uncertain. The CDR3 extends over 18 amino acids. Trimming pared 0 bases from V and 5 bases from J, leaving 20 bases between. The germline V gene has CDR1 LGHNA and CDR2 YNFKEQ. The CDR3 region has the DNA TGTGCCAGCAGCCAAGATAGGGCTAGTAGTTTGGTGCACAATGAGCAGTTCTTC. Protein product: CASSQDRASSLVHNEQFF.

The rearrangement uses TRBV11-2 and TRBJ2-3, with D unclear. The CDR3 covers 14 residues. V was shortened by 5 bases and J by 6 bases, with 15 bases between the two germline ends. Per germline, CDR1 SGHAT and CDR2 FQNNGV. CDR3 nucleotides: TGTGCCAGCAGCGCTGACATCAGGTGGGATACGCAGTATTTT. Amino acids: CASSADIRWDTQYF.

The CDR3 reads CASSLGGGGSEAFF. The CDR3 nucleotides read TGTGCCAGCAGCTTAGGGGGCGGAGGGTCAGAAGCTTTCTTT. The chain employs TRBV7-2 and TRBJ1-1; the D gene is possibly TRBD1 (5 bases). Trimming removed 1 base from V and 8 bases from J, with 14 bases in between. The CDR3 extends over 14 amino acids. The germline V gene encodes CDR1 SGHTA and CDR2 FQGNSA.

The genes are TRBV24-1 and TRBJ1-1; D is uncertain. Germline V gene lookup returns CDR1 KGHDR and CDR2 SFDVKD. The V end lost 2 bases, the J end lost 7 bases, and 19 bases lay between the germline ends. The CDR3 totals 16 residues. Here the CDR3 DNA reads TGTGCCACCAGTGATTCGTCAGCACAAGGGATCGGTGAAGCTTTCTTT. The encoded protein is CATSDSSAQGIGEAFF.

The rearrangement links TRBV20-1 to TRBJ1-5, with TRBD1 identical over 9 bases. The germline V gene has CDR1 DFQATT and CDR2 SNEGSKA (reference sequence). This CDR3 is 11 amino acids long. The J segment lost 11 bases and the V segment lost 6 bases, leaving 5 bases of the junction unmatched. The CDR3 bases are TGCAGTGCCCGGGGACAGGGCGCCCAGCATTTT. It codes for CSARGQGAQHF.

The chain combines TRBV6-2 or TRBV6-3 with TRBJ2-7; maybe TRBD2 (6 bases). This CDR3 spans 13 amino acids. Per germline, CDR1 MNHEY and CDR2 SVGEGT. The germline V and J ends were trimmed by 8 bases and 7 bases, with 18 bases remaining between them. The CDR3 bases are TGTGCCAGCGCGGGAAGCCCCCCCGGGGAGCAGTACTTC. This sequence encodes CASAGSPPGEQYF.

The chain carries TRBV2 and TRBJ2-2; D uncertain. V dropped 6 bases and J dropped 2 bases, with 10 bases sitting between them. This CDR3 has 14 residues. In germline, CDR1 is SNHLY, CDR2 FYNNEI. DNA of the CDR3: TGTGCCAGCAGGACGACGATTAACACCGGGGAGCTGTTTTTT. Translation gives CASRTTINTGELFF. Combining the CDR3 with reference TRBV2 and TRBJ2-2 gives the whole variable domain EPEVTQTPSHQVTQMGQEVILRCVPISNHLYFYWYRQILGQKVEFLVSFYNNEISEKSEIFDDQFSVERPDGSNFTLKIRSTKLEDSAMYFCASRTTINTGELFFGEGSRLTVL.

The chain carries TRBV10-3 and TRBJ2-7, with D possibly TRBD1 on 5 matching bases. This CDR3 has 13 amino acids. From germline, CDR1 is ENHRY and CDR2 SYGVKD. V dropped 10 bases and J dropped 4 bases, with 17 bases sitting between them. CDR3 in amino acids: CATARQTLYEQYF. CDR3 bases: TGTGCCACAGCTAGACAGACGCTTTACGAGCAGTACTTC.

A few counts support this clonotype. The chain is built from TRBV18 and TRBJ1-3; maybe TRBD1 (5 bases). The germline gives CDR1 KGHSH, CDR2 LQKENI. The V end lost 3 bases, the J end lost 2 bases, and 11 bases lay between the germline ends. The CDR3 has 15 amino acids. CDR3 region: CASSPVRQPGNTIYF. In DNA, the CDR3 is TGTGCCAGCTCACCCGTACGACAGCCTGGAAACACCATATATTTT.

V gene TRBV20-1 combines with J gene TRBJ1-2; 9 bases match TRBD1. V dropped 3 bases and J dropped 6; count of bases not matched to a gene: 8. CDR1 and CDR2 from the germline V gene are DFQATT and SNEGSKA (reference sequence). The CDR3 is made up of 14 amino acids. The CDR3 loop reads CSASSHRGLDGYTF. The CDR3 region has the DNA TGCAGTGCTAGTTCCCACAGGGGGCTGGATGGCTACACCTTC.

The chain has TRBV4-1 and TRBJ2-1; 11 bases are a match to TRBD2. With V trimmed by 3 bases and J by 6 bases, 7 bases remained unmatched. CDR1 is MGHRA, CDR2 YSYEKL, per germline. The CDR3 is 16 amino acids. CDR3 amino acids: CASSHWTSGQSNEQFF. Here the CDR3 DNA reads TGCGCCAGCAGCCACTGGACTAGCGGGCAATCCAATGAGCAGTTCTTC.

This chain uses TRBV10-3 with TRBJ2-1; weak D call: TRBD2 (6 bases). The CDR3 extends over 15 amino acids. V shed 3 bases and J shed 5 bases, with 14 bases lying between them. Per the germline V gene, CDR1 is ENHRY and CDR2 is SYGVKD. The chain's CDR3 is CAISEIGGSDNEQFF. CDR3 sequence (DNA): TGTGCCATCAGTGAAATTGGGGGGAGTGACAATGAGCAGTTCTTC.

V gene TRBV6-2 or TRBV6-3 combines with J gene TRBJ2-7, with 8 bases lining up with TRBD1. The CDR3 spans 13 residues. Germline CDR1 reads MNHEY; CDR2 reads SVGEGT. After removal of 5 bases from V and 7 bases from J, the junction contained 7 bases not matched to a gene. CDR3 in DNA: TGTGCCAGCAGTCGATCGGGACAGGAGGAGCAGTACGTC. Amino acids: CASSRSGQEEQYV.

The chain employs TRBV24-1 and TRBJ2-5, with D tentatively TRBD1 or TRBD2 (6 bases each). The CDR3 is made up of 14 amino acids. Germline values: CDR1 KGHDR, CDR2 SFDVKD. With 10 bases removed from V and 2 bases from J, the gap between germline ends came to 16 bases. The CDR3 DNA sequence: TGTGCCACGGGAGGAGCAGGGGCTCAAGAGACCCAGTACTTC. As protein: CATGGAGAQETQYF.

The rearrangement joins TRBV6-8 to TRBJ2-2; D uncertain. The CDR3 extends over 16 amino acids. Germline CDR1 and CDR2: MNHGY and SAAAGT. Trimming shortened V by 6 bases and J by 0 bases, and 14 bases separated the two germline ends. The CDR3 nucleotides read TGTGCCAGCAGCAGGACGGGCCAAGCGAACACCGGGGAGCTGTTTTTT. Protein: CASSRTGQANTGELFF.

This chain uses TRBV6-2 or TRBV6-3 with TRBJ2-7; 7 positions match TRBD1. Germline lookup yields CDR1 MNHEY and CDR2 SVGEGT. CDR3 length: 13 residues. Trimming at V came to 5 bases and at J to 2 bases, leaving 3 bases not matched to a gene. The CDR3 sequence is CASSKDRAYEQYF. The CDR3 coding sequence is TGTGCCAGCAGTAAAGACAGGGCCTACGAGCAGTACTTC.

This chain links TRBV6-6 with TRBJ2-5; TRBD1 agrees at 11 bases. CDR1 MNHNY and CDR2 SVGAGI come from the germline V gene (reference sequence). The CDR3 has 16 residues. Losses at the gene ends were 5 bases for V and 5 bases for J; bases not matched to a gene: 10. This CDR3 is CASSPAGTGGMETQYF. In nucleotides, the CDR3 is TGTGCCAGCAGTCCCGCCGGGACAGGGGGGATGGAGACCCAGTACTTC.

The chain links TRBV5-1 to TRBJ1-2, with D unclear. Per the germline V gene, CDR1 is SGHRS and CDR2 is YFSETQ. The CDR3 is made up of 14 amino acids. Trimming left V 3 bases short and J 8 bases short, with 17 bases between. The CDR3 bases are TGCGCCAGCAGCTCGGCGGAAGGAGGGAGCGGCTACACCTTC. Translating gives CASSSAEGGSGYTF. Combining the CDR3 with reference TRBV5-1 and TRBJ1-2 gives the whole variable domain KAGVTQTPRYLIKTRGQQVTLSCSPISGHRSVSWYQQTPGQGLQFLFEYFSETQRNKGNFPGRFSGRQFSNSRSEMNVSTLELGDSALYLCASSSAEGGSGYTFGSGTRLTVV.

The rearrangement links TRBV6-4 to TRBJ2-1; possible D gene TRBD1, 6 bases. This CDR3 has 15 amino acids. Looked up from germline, CDR1 is MRHNA and CDR2 is SNTAGT. Trimming took off 5 bases at V and 4 bases at J, with 15 bases between the two ends. CDR3 amino acids: CASSSGQGPYNEQFF. The CDR3 DNA reads as TGTGCCAGCAGTTCGGGGCAGGGGCCTTACAATGAGCAGTTCTTC.

The chain recombines TRBV19 with TRBJ2-5; 10 nucleotides line up with TRBD2. Unmatched junction bases numbered 10, after V lost 0 bases and J lost 9 bases. Germline CDR1 LNHDA, CDR2 SQIVND (reference sequence). CDR3 length: 16 amino acids. The chain's CDR3 is CASSIDSSGSDTAQYF. In nucleotides, the CDR3 is TGTGCCAGTAGTATAGATTCTAGCGGGAGTGATACCGCCCAGTACTTC.

The rearrangement links TRBV7-2 to TRBJ2-1; D gene ambiguous. Trimming shortened V by 1 base and J by 6 bases, and 13 bases separated the two germline ends. This CDR3 is built from 15 residues. Germline lookup yields CDR1 SGHTA and CDR2 FQGNSA. CDR3 in amino acids: CASSLGWSSPNEQFF. CDR3 nucleotides: TGTGCCAGCAGCTTAGGCTGGTCCAGCCCCAATGAGCAGTTCTTC.

Here the CDR3 DNA reads TGTGCCAGCAGTCCCACAGCCAATCAGCCCCAGCATTTT. Residues: CASSPTANQPQHF. V usage is TRBV12-3 or TRBV12-4 and J usage is TRBJ1-5; D gene ambiguous. The CDR3 totals 13 residues. The ends were cut back, 5 bases at V and 3 bases at J, with 8 bases in the middle.

The chain carries TRBV5-4 and TRBJ2-7, with D perhaps matching TRBD1 or TRBD2 (5 bases each). The CDR3 runs 15 residues. Germline V gene lookup returns CDR1 SGHNT and CDR2 YYREEE (reference sequence). Trimming removed 6 bases at V and 0 bases at J, with 16 bases between. DNA for the CDR3: TGTGCCAGCATCTACCGACGTGGGACCTCCTACGAGCAGTACTTC. Residues: CASIYRRGTSYEQYF. The entire variable domain, with the rest obtained from reference TRBV5-4 and TRBJ2-7, is as follows: ETGVTQSPTHLIKTRGQQVTLRCSSQSGHNTVSWYQQALGQGPQFIFQYYREEENGRGNFPPRFSGLQFPNYSSELNVNALELDDSALYLCASIYRRGTSYEQYFGPGTRLTVT.